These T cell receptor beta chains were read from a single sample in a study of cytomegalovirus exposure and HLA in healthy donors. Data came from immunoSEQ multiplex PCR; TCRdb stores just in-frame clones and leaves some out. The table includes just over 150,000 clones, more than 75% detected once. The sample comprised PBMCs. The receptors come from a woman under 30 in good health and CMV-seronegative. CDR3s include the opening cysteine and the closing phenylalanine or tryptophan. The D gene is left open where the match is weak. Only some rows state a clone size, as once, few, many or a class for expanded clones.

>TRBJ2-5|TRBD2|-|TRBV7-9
CASSRFSGGGGETQYF
TGTGCCAGCAGCCGATTTAGCGGGGGCGGGGGAGAGACCCAGTACTTC
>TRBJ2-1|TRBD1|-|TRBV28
CASSLYLIGTDNNEQFF
TGTGCCAGCAGTTTATATCTTATCGGGACAGACAACAATGAGCAGTTCTTC
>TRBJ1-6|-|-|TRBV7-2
CASSLRPDSPLHF
TGTGCCAGCAGCTTACGCCCGGATTCACCCCTCCACTTT
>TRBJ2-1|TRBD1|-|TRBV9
CASSDTGAPYNEQFF
TGTGCCAGCAGCGACACAGGGGCCCCCTACAATGAGCAGTTCTTC
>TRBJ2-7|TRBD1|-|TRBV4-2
CASSQTHDRGGSYEQYF
TGTGCCAGCAGCCAAACCCATGACAGGGGTGGCTCCTACGAGCAGTACTTC
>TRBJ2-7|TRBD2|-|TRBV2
CASRGLAGIGEQYF
TGTGCCAGCAGGGGACTAGCGGGAATCGGCGAGCAGTACTTC
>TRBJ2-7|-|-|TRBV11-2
CASGIPGLYEQYF
TGTGCCAGCGGAATTCCAGGGCTATACGAGCAGTACTTC
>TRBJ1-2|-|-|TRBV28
CASGQNYGYTF
TGTGCCAGCGGACAGAACTATGGCTACACCTTC
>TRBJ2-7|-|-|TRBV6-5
CASSYVQTTAYEQYF
TGTGCCAGCAGTTACGTACAGACTACGGCCTACGAGCAGTACTTC
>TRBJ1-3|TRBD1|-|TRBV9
CASSPGLGQGGDTIYF
TGTGCCAGCAGCCCCGGTTTAGGACAGGGGGGAGACACCATATATTTT
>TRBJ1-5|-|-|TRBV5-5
CASSLIQGWGQPQHF
TGTGCCAGCAGCTTAATACAGGGATGGGGTCAGCCCCAGCATTTT
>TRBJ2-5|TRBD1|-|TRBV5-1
CASRDGQGETQYF
TGCGCCAGCAGAGATGGACAGGGGGAGACCCAGTACTTC
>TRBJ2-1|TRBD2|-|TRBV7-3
CASSPLAGFPYNEQFF
TGTGCCAGCAGTCCACTAGCGGGATTCCCCTACAATGAGCAGTTCTTC
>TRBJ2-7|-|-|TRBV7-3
CASSLSLGAYEQYF
TGTGCCAGCAGCTTAAGCTTGGGCGCCTACGAGCAGTACTTC
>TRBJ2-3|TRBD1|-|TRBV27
CASSPGQGADTQYF
TGTGCCAGCAGTCCGGGACAGGGGGCAGATACGCAGTATTTT
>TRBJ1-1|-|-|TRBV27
CASRRGNVGTEAFF
TGTGCCAGCAGACGGGGGAATGTAGGCACTGAAGCTTTCTTT
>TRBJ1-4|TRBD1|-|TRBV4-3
CASSQETGTGGEKLFF
TGCGCCAGCAGCCAAGAAACCGGGACAGGAGGCGAAAAACTGTTTTTT
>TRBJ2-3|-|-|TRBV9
CASSVSGGLSTDTQYF
TGTGCCAGCAGCGTAAGTGGAGGCTTGAGCACAGATACGCAGTATTTT
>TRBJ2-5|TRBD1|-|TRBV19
CRRGTGGERETQYF
TGTAGAAGAGGGACAGGGGGGGAGAGAGAGACCCAGTACTTC
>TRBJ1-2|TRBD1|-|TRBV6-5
CASSLDRGGYGYTF
TGTGCCAGCAGTTTGGACAGGGGGGGTTATGGCTACACCTTC
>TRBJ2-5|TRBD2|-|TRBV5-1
CASSFVPQGGETQYF
TGCGCCAGCAGCTTTGTTCCTCAGGGAGGGGAGACCCAGTACTTC
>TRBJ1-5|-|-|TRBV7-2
CASSTNSRNQPQHF
TGTGCCAGCAGCACCAATAGTCGAAATCAGCCCCAGCATTTT
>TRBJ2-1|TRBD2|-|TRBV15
CATSKSGRGPNEQFF
TGTGCCACCAGCAAGAGCGGGAGGGGCCCCAATGAACAGTTCTTC
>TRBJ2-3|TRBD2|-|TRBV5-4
CASSFEPGRAQDTQYF
TGTGCCAGCAGCTTCGAACCCGGGAGGGCCCAGGATACGCAGTATTTT
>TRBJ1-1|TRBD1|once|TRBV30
CAWSDRAEAFF
TGTGCCTGGTCGGACAGGGCTGAAGCTTTCTTT
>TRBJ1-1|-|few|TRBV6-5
CATRGWGDTEAFF
TGTGCCACCCGAGGGTGGGGGGACACTGAAGCTTTCTTT
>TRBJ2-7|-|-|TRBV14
CASSRVLRSYEQYF
TGTGCCAGCAGCCGGGTCCTTCGGAGTTACGAGCAGTACTTC
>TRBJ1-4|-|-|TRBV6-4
CASRVTATNEKLFF
TGTGCCAGCAGGGTTACTGCAACTAATGAAAAACTGTTTTTT
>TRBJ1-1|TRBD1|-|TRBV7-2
CASSPLQGASEAFF
TGTGCCAGCAGCCCGTTACAGGGGGCTAGTGAAGCTTTCTTT
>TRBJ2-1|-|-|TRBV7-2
CASSRGLNEQFF
TGTGCCAGCAGCAGAGGCCTCAATGAGCAGTTCTTC
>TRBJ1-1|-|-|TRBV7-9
CASSPRRQGTEAFF
TGTGCCAGCAGCCCCAGACGGCAGGGCACTGAAGCTTTCTTT
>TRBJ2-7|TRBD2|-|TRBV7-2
CASSLKTLAGGPEQYF
TGTGCCAGCAGCCTCAAGACGCTAGCGGGAGGACCCGAGCAGTACTTC
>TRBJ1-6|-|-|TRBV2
CASSIGQTNSPLHF
TGTGCCAGCAGCATCGGACAGACTAATTCACCCCTCCACTTT
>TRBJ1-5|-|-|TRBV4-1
CASSQGQYSNQPQHF
TGCGCCAGCAGCCAAGGCCAGTATAGCAATCAGCCCCAGCATTTT
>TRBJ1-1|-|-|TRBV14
CASSRGYGTEAFF
TGTGCCAGCAGCAGAGGGTACGGCACTGAAGCTTTCTTT
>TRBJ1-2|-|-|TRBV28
CASSWEEGVRGYTF
TGTGCCAGCAGTTGGGAAGAGGGCGTACGTGGCTACACCTTC
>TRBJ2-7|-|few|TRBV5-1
CASSLGGWDEQYF
TGCGCCAGCAGCTTGGGAGGTTGGGACGAGCAGTACTTC
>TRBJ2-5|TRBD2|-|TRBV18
CASSPGLAGMRKETQYF
TGTGCCAGCTCACCGGGACTAGCGGGAATGCGGAAAGAGACCCAGTACTTC
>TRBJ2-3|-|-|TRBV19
CASSMGGTSTDTQYF
TGTGCCAGTAGTATGGGCGGGACTAGCACAGATACGCAGTATTTT
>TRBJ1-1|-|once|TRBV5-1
CASSFVQGNTEAFF
TGCGCCAGCAGCTTTGTACAGGGAAATACTGAAGCTTTCTTT
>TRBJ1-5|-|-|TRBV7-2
CASSPMEQGHQPQHF
TGTGCCAGCAGCCCAATGGAGCAGGGCCATCAGCCCCAGCATTTT
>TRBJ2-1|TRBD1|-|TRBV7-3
CASSLDRARYNEQFF
TGTGCCAGCAGCTTAGACAGGGCGAGGTACAATGAGCAGTTCTTC
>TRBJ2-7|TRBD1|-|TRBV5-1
CASSYLTGGHEQYF
TGCGCCAGCAGCTACCTGACAGGGGGCCACGAGCAGTACTTC
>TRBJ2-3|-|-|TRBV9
CASSVVGREASDTQYF
TGTGCCAGCAGCGTAGTAGGAAGGGAGGCTTCAGATACGCAGTATTTT
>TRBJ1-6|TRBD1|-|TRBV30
CAWSSGTGVRGHSPLHF
TGTGCCTGGAGCTCCGGGACAGGGGTTCGGGGTCATTCACCCCTCCACTTT
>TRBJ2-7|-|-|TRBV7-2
CASSPAGPGTYEQYF
TGTGCCAGCAGCCCCGCGGGGCCGGGGACCTACGAGCAGTACTTC
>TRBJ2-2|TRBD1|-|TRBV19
CASSMGRGPTGYAGELFF
TGTGCCAGTAGTATGGGCAGGGGGCCCACCGGTTACGCCGGGGAGCTGTTTTTT
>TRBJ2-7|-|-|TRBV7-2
CASSANGGGLEIISYEQYF
TGTGCCAGCAGCGCTAACGGGGGCGGACTAGAAATAATCTCCTACGAGCAGTACTTC